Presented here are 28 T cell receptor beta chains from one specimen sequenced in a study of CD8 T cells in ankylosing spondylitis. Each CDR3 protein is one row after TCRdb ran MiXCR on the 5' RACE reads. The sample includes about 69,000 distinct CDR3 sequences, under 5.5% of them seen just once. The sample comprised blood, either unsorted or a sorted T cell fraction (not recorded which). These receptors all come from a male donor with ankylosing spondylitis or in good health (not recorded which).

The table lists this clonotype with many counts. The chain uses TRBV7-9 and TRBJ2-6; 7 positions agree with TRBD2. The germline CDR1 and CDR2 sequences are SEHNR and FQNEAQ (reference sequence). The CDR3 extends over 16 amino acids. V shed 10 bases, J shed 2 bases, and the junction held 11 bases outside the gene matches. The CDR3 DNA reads TGTGCCATCGAGTCCGAGGCGGGGGCTGGGGCCAACGTCCTGACTTTC. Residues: CAIESEAGAGANVLTF.

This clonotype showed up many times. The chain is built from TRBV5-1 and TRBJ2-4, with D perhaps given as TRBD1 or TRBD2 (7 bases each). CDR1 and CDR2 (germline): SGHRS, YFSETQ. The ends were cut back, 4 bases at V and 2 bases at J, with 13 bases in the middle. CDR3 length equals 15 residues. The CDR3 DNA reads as TGCGCCAGCAGCGGGGAGGGGGCAACCAAAAACATTCAGTACTTC. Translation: CASSGEGATKNIQYF.

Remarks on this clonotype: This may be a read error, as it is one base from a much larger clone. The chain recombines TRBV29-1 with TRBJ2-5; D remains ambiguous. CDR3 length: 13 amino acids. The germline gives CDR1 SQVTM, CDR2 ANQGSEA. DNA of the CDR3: TGCGGCGCCTTCGGACGGTTACAAGAGATCCAGTACTTC. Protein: CGAFGRLQEIQYF.

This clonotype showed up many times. CDR3: CASSPDRGGETQYF. For the CDR3, the DNA is TGTGCCAGCAGCCCGGACAGGGGCGGCGAGACCCAGTACTTC. V usage is TRBV5-4 and J usage is TRBJ2-5; TRBD1 agrees at 9 bases. The CDR3 totals 14 residues. The V segment lost 4 bases and the J segment 5 bases; nucleotides outside the gene matches: 6. Germline CDR1 SGHNT, CDR2 YYREEE (reference sequence).

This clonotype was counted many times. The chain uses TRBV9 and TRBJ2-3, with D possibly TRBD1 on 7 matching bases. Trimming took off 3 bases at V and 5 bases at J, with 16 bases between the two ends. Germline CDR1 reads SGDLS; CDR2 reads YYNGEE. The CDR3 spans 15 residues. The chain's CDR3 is CASSDGGGPIDTQYF. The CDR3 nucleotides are TGTGCCAGCAGCGATGGAGGGGGCCCGATAGATACGCAGTATTTT.

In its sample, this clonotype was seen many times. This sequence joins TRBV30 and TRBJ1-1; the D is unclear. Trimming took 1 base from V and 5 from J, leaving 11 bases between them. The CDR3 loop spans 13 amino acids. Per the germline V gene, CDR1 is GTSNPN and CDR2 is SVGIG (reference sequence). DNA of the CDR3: TGTGCCTGGAGTGAAGTGGGTCGGACTGAAGCTTTCTTT. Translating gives CAWSEVGRTEAFF.

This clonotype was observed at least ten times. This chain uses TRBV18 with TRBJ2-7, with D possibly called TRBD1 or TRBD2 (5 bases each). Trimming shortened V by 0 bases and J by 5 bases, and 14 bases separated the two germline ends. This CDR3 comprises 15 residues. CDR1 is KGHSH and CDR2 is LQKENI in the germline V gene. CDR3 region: CASSPPQGAGDEQYF. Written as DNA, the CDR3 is TGTGCCAGCTCACCACCGCAGGGTGCGGGCGACGAGCAGTACTTC.

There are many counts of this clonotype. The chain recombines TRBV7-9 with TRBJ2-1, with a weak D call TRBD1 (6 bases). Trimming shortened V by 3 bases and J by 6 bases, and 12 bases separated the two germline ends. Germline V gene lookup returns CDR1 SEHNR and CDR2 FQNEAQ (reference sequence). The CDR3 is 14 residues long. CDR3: CASSLEQGINEQFF. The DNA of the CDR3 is TGTGCCAGCAGCTTGGAACAGGGCATCAATGAGCAGTTCTTC.

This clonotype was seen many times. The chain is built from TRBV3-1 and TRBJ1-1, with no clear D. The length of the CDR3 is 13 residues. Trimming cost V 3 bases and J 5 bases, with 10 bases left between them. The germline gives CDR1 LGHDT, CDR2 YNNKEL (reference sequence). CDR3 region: CASSQASGTEAFF. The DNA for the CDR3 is TGTGCCAGCAGCCAGGCGAGTGGGACTGAAGCTTTCTTT. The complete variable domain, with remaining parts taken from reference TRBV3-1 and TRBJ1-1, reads DTAVSQTPKYLVTQMGNDKSIKCEQNLGHDTMYWYKQDSKKFLKIMFSYNNKELIINETVPNRFSPKSPDKAHLNLHINSLELGDSAVYFCASSQASGTEAFFGQGTRLTVV.

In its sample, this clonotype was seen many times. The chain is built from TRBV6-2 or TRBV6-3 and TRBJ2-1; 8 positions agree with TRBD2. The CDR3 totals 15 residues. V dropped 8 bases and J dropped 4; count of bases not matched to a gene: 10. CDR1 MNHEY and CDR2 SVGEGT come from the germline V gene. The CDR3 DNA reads TGTGCCAGCGGGCCCGGGGGGGCCTCTTACAATGAGCAGTTCTTC. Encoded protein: CASGPGGASYNEQFF.

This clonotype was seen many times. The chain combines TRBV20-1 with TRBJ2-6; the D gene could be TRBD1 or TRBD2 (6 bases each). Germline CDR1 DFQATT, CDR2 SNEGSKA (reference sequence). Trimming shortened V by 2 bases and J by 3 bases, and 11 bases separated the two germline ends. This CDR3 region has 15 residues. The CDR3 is CSARFGGLGANVLTF. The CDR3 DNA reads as TGCAGTGCTAGATTCGGGGGCCTTGGGGCCAACGTCCTGACTTTC.

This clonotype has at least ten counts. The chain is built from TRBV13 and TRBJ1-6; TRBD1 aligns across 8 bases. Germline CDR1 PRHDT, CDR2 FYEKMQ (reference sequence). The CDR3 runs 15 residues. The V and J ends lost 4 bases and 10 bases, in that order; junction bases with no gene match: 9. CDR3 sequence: CASSSMTGAGSPLHF. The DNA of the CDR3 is TGTGCCAGCAGCTCAATGACAGGGGCAGGATCACCCCTCCACTTT.

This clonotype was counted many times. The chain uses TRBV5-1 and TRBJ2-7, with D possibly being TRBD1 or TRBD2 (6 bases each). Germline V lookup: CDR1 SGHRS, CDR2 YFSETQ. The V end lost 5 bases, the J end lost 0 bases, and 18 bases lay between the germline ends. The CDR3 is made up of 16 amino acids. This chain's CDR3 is CASSPGGGLSSYEQYF. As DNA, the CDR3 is TGCGCCAGCAGTCCAGGAGGGGGTCTTAGCTCCTACGAGCAGTACTTC.

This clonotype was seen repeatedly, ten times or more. CDR3 in amino acids: CASSPAGWDTEAFF. DNA of the CDR3: TGTGCCAGCAGCCCGGCAGGATGGGACACTGAAGCTTTCTTT. This chain uses TRBV12-3 or TRBV12-4 with TRBJ1-1, with D unclear. V lost 6 bases to trimming and J lost 3 bases, with 14 bases between them. The CDR3 loop spans 14 amino acids.

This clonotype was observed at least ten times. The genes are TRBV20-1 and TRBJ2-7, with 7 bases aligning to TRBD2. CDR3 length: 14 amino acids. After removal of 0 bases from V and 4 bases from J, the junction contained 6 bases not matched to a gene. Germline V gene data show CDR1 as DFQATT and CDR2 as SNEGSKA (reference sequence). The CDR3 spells CSARDMRLAYEQYF. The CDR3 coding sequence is TGCAGTGCTAGAGATATGAGACTAGCATACGAGCAGTACTTC.

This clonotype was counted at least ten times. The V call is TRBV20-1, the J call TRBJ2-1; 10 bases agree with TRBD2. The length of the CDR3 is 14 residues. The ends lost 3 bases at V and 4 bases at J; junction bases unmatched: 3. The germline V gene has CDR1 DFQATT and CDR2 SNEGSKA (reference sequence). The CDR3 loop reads CSASASGGYNEQFF. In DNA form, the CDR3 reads TGCAGTGCTAGCGCTAGCGGGGGATACAATGAGCAGTTCTTC.

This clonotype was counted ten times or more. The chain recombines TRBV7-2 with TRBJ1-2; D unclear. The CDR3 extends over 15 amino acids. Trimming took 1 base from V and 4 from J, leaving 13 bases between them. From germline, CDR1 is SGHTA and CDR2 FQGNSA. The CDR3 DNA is TGTGCCAGCAGCTTAGATGGGGAGACTAGCTATGGCTACACCTTC. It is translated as CASSLDGETSYGYTF. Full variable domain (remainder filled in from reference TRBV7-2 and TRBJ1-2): GAGVSQSPSNKVTEKGKDVELRCDPISGHTALYWYRQSLGQGLEFLIYFQGNSAPDKSGLPSDRFSAERTGGSVSTLTIQRTQQEDSAVYLCASSLDGETSYGYTFGSGTRLTVV.

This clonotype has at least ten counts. CDR3 DNA: TGTGCCAGCAGTCCCCGCGGGACAGGGGGCGATCAGCCCCAGCATTTT. It specifies CASSPRGTGGDQPQHF. The V gene is TRBV12-3 or TRBV12-4, the J gene TRBJ1-5; 12 positions match TRBD1. The CDR3 spans 16 residues. V lost 5 bases to trimming and J lost 5 bases; unmatched junction nucleotides: 7.

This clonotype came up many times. The CDR3 nucleotides read TGCGCCAGCAGCCAGTTACCGACTAGCGGGGGGGCTGCGGAGCTGTTTTTT. It yields the protein CASSQLPTSGGAAELFF. The V gene is TRBV4-1, the J gene TRBJ2-2; 14 bases match TRBD2. After removal of 3 bases from V and 10 bases from J, the junction contained 10 bases not matched to a gene. CDR3 length: 17 amino acids. The germline V gene has CDR1 MGHRA and CDR2 YSYEKL.

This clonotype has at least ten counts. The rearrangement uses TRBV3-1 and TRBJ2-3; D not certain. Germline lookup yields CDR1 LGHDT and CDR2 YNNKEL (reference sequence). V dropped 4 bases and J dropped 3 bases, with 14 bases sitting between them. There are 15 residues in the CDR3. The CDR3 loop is CASSPNTIRTDTQYF. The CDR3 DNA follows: TGTGCCAGCAGCCCCAACACAATTAGAACAGATACGCAGTATTTT.

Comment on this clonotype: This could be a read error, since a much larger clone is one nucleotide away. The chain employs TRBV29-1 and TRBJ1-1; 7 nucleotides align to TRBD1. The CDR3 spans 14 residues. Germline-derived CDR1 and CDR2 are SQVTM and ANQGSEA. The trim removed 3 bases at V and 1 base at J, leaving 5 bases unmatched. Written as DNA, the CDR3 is TGCAGCGTTGAGCAGGGGGTGGCGAACACTGAAGCTTTCTTT. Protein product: CSVEQGVANTEAFF.

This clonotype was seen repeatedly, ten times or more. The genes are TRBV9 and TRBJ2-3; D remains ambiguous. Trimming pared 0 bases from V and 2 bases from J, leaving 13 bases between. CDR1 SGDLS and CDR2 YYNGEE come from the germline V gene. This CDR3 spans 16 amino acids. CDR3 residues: CASSVEATRSTDTQYF. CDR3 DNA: TGTGCCAGCAGCGTAGAAGCAACCCGTTCCACAGATACGCAGTATTTT.

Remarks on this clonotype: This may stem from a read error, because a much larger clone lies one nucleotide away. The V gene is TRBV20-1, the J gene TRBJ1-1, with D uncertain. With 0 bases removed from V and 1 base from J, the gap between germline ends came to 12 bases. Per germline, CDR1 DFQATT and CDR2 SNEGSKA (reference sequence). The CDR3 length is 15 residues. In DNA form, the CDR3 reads TGCAGTGCTAGAGATCGCCGAATCGCGAACACTGAAGCTTTCTTT. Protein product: CSARDRRIANTEAFF.

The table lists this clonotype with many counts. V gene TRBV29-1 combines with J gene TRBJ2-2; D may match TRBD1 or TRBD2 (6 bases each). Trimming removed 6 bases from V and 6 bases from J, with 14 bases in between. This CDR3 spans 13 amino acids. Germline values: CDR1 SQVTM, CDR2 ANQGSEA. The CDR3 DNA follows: TGCAGCGTGGAGACAGGCGGGGCCGGGGAGCTGTTTTTT. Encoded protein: CSVETGGAGELFF.

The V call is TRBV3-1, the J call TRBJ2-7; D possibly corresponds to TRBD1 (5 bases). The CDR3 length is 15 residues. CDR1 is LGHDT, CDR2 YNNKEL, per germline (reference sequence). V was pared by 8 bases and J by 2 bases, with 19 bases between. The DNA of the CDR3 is TGTGCCAGCTGCAAGCAGGGCCGGCCAACCTACGAGCAGTACTTC. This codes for CASCKQGRPTYEQYF.

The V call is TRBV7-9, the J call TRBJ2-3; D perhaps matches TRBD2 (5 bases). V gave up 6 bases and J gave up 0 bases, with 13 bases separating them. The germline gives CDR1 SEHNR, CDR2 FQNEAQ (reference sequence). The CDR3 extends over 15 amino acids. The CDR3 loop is CASRSGLRSTDTQYF. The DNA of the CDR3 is TGTGCCAGCAGAAGCGGACTGCGCAGCACAGATACGCAGTATTTT.

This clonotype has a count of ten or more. In DNA form, the CDR3 reads TGTGCCAGCAGCCTCGACCGGGACAGGGGATACAATGAGCAGTTCTTC. Translation gives CASSLDRDRGYNEQFF. This chain links TRBV7-6 with TRBJ2-1; the match to TRBD1 covers 10 bases. Per the germline V gene, CDR1 is SGHVS and CDR2 is FNYEAQ. CDR3 length: 16 amino acids. Germline trimming cut 5 bases from V and 4 bases from J; bases unmatched to any gene: 8.

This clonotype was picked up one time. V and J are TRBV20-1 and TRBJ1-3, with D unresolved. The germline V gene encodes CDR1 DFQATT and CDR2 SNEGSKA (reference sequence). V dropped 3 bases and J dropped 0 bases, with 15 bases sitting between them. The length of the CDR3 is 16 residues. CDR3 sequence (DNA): TGCAGTGCTAGCCTAGCGGAGGGAAGCTCTGGAAACACCATATATTTT. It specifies CSASLAEGSSGNTIYF.